The clone carrying this T cell receptor beta chain was counted only a few times. Its antigen is still unknown. Single viable CD3+CD4+CD8-CD45RO+ cells were sorted as the memory CD4+ T cells. These data are taken from a study of memory CD4+ T cells and cytomegalovirus serostatus. Study-level findings and limits: Median bootstrapped AUC for CMV status was around 0.96 originally, less than 0.93 US-trained. Each of fewer than 80 CMV-associated TCRbeta sequences occurred in one to five individuals.

The CDR3 spans 15 residues. V shed 0 bases and J shed 0 bases, with 11 bases lying between them. Germline CDR1 reads GTSNPN; CDR2 reads SVGIG (reference sequence). Clones were read by immunoSEQ multiplex PCR, and TCRdb kept only the in-frame ones, dropping some. The data hold 55,000 to 60,000 clones, with about 81% observed a single time. This receptor was taken from an adult in good health and CMV-seronegative. V gene TRBV30 combines with J gene TRBJ1-1; possible D gene TRBD1, 5 bases. The material sequenced was memory CD4+ T cells from blood. CDR3 region: CAWSVTGTMNTEAFF. Here the CDR3 DNA reads TGTGCCTGGAGTGTCACAGGTACCATGAACACTGAAGCTTTCTTT.